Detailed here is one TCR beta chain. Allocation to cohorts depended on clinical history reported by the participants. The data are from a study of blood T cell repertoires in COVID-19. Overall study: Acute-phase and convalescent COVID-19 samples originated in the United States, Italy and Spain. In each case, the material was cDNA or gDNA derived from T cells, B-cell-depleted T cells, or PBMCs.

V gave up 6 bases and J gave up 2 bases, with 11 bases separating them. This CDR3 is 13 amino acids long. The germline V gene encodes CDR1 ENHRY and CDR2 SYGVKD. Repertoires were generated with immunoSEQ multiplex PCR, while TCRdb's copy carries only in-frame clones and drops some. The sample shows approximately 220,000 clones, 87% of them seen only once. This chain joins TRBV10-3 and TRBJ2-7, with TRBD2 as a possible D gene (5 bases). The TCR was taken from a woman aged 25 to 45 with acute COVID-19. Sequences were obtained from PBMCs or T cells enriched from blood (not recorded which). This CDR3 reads CAIRLGEPYEQYF. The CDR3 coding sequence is TGTGCCATCAGACTCGGGGAACCCTACGAGCAGTACTTC.